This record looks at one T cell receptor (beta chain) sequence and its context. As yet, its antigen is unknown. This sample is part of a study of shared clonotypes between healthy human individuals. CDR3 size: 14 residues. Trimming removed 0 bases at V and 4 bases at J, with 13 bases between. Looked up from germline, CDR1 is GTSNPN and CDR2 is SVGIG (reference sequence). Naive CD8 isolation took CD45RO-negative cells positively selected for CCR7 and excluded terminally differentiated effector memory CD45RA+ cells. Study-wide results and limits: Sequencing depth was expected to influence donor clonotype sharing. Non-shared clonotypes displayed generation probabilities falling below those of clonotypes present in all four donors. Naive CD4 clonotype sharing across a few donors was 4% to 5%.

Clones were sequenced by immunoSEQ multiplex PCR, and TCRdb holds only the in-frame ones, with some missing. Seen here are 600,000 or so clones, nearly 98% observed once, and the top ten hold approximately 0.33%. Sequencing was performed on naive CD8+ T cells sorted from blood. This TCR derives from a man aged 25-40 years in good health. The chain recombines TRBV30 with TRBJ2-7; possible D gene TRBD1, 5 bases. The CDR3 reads CAWSVGSRAYEQYF. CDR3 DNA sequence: TGTGCCTGGAGTGTAGGTTCCAGGGCTTACGAGCAGTACTTC.